These 22 T cell receptor beta chains were sequenced from one sample in a study of CD8 T cells in ankylosing spondylitis. Study-wide results and caveats: Ankylosing spondylitis blood appeared to carry a characteristic TCR beta motif of fewer than 10 highly homologous variants.

Their antigen targets remain unknown. TCRdb passed the 5' RACE reads through MiXCR, listing each CDR3 protein once. This sample carries fewer than 500,000 distinct CDR3 sequences, 20% to 25% of them seen once, and the ten largest clones take about 17%. Source material: blood, either unsorted or a sorted T cell fraction (not recorded which). These receptors were collected from a male donor with ankylosing spondylitis.

The J gene is TRBJ2-5, the V gene TRBV10-3; D is unclear. This CDR3 has 13 amino acids. Trimming took off 10 bases at V and 2 bases at J, with 14 bases between the two ends. Germline CDR1 is ENHRY and CDR2 is SYGVKD. The CDR3 region is CASARLPQETQYF. The CDR3 DNA reads TGTGCCAGCGCCCGACTGCCGCAAGAGACCCAGTACTTC.

This chain links TRBV7-2 with TRBJ2-3, with 7 bases lining up with TRBD1. J lost 3 bases, V lost 5 bases, and 8 bases had no gene match. The CDR3 loop spans 15 amino acids. Germline lookup yields CDR1 SGHTA and CDR2 FQGNSA. CDR3 residues: CASSTSTGWTDTQYF. The CDR3 bases are TGTGCCAGCAGCACCTCGACAGGGTGGACAGATACGCAGTATTTT.

This clonotype was found a few times. The rearrangement links TRBV7-2 to TRBJ2-7; the match to TRBD1 covers 7 bases. Germline values: CDR1 SGHTA, CDR2 FQGNSA. V lost 5 bases to trimming and J lost 3 bases; unmatched junction nucleotides: 7. The CDR3 runs to 14 residues. The CDR3 reads CASSQETGYYEQYF. In DNA, the CDR3 is TGTGCCAGCAGCCAAGAGACAGGGTACTACGAGCAGTACTTC.

V is TRBV28 and J is TRBJ2-7, with 7 bases matching TRBD2. This CDR3 contains 13 residues. Germline CDR1 is MDHEN and CDR2 is SYDVKM. The CDR3 here is CVTEGGSTYEQYF. Here the CDR3 DNA reads TGTGTTACCGAGGGAGGGTCTACCTACGAGCAGTACTTC.

The chain links TRBV5-1 to TRBJ2-5; either TRBD1 or TRBD2 may fit D (5 bases each). CDR1 is SGHRS, CDR2 YFSETQ, per germline. Trimming shortened V by 0 bases and J by 5 bases, and 11 bases separated the two germline ends. This CDR3 comprises 14 residues. CDR3 residues: CASSLAWDGETQYF. The CDR3 DNA follows: TGCGCCAGCAGCTTGGCTTGGGACGGGGAGACCCAGTACTTC.

Ten or more counts support this clonotype. The rearrangement joins TRBV9 to TRBJ1-3, with D unresolved. Per germline, CDR1 SGDLS and CDR2 YYNGEE. The CDR3 has 14 residues. V lost 3 bases, J lost 0 bases, and 7 bases lay in between. CDR3 residues: CASSGQSSGNTIYF. Written as DNA, the CDR3 is TGTGCCAGCAGCGGTCAGAGCTCTGGAAACACCATATATTTT.

In its sample, this clonotype was seen a few times. The rearrangement joins TRBV3-1 to TRBJ2-1, with TRBD2 identical over 12 bases. V shed 3 bases, J shed 9 bases, and the junction held 3 bases outside the gene matches. The CDR3 is made up of 14 amino acids. Germline-derived CDR1 and CDR2 are LGHDT and YNNKEL (reference sequence). This chain's CDR3 is CASSHLAGGSEQFF. CDR3 nucleotides: TGTGCCAGCAGCCACCTAGCGGGAGGGAGTGAGCAGTTCTTC.

This chain connects TRBV12-3 or TRBV12-4 to TRBJ1-3; D not certain. V was pared by 6 bases and J by 1 base, with 13 bases between. This CDR3 region has 15 residues. CDR3 residues: CASSAGSRSGNTIYF. CDR3 bases: TGTGCCAGCAGCGCGGGATCGAGGTCTGGAAACACCATATATTTT.

This clonotype was seen more than once but under ten times. The CDR3 loop is CASSTQNVMNTEAFF. DNA for the CDR3: TGTGCCAGCAGCACCCAAAACGTCATGAACACTGAAGCTTTCTTT. The chain joins TRBV7-2 to TRBJ1-1; D not resolved. The ends were cut back, 5 bases at V and 0 bases at J, with 13 bases in the middle. The CDR3 contains 15 residues. The germline V gene has CDR1 SGHTA and CDR2 FQGNSA.

The J gene is TRBJ2-5, the V gene TRBV18, with D possibly being TRBD1 (6 bases). The CDR3 has 13 amino acids. Trimming removed 8 bases from V and 4 bases from J, with 14 bases in between. Germline CDR1 is KGHSH and CDR2 is LQKENI. The CDR3 bases are TGTGCCAGCACAGAGTGGGGGCGAGAGACCCAGTACTTC. It is translated as CASTEWGRETQYF.

This clonotype was counted a few times. The J gene is TRBJ1-1, the V gene TRBV20-1; tentative D call: TRBD1 (5 bases). Trimming left V 3 bases short and J 5 bases short, with 19 bases between. Germline CDR1 is DFQATT and CDR2 is SNEGSKA (reference sequence). The CDR3 loop spans 15 amino acids. CDR3 sequence: CSARSRRGVFTEAFF. CDR3 in DNA: TGCAGTGCTAGGTCGCGAAGGGGAGTATTTACTGAAGCTTTCTTT.

This sequence joins TRBV6-5 and TRBJ2-5, with D perhaps given as TRBD1 or TRBD2 (5 bases each). Trimming cost V 11 bases and J 1 base, with 11 bases left between them. CDR1 and CDR2 (germline): MNHEY, SVGAGI. CDR3 length: 12 amino acids. The CDR3: CASRGLQETQYF. CDR3 DNA sequence: TGTGCCTCCCGGGGCCTCCAAGAGACCCAGTACTTC.

This clonotype was observed a few times. The chain combines TRBV6-2 or TRBV6-3 with TRBJ2-7; D might be TRBD1 or TRBD2, each matching 6 bases. Per germline, CDR1 MNHEY and CDR2 SVGEGT. There are 22 residues in the CDR3. V lost 2 bases and J 4 bases, leaving 36 bases between the germline ends. The chain's CDR3 is CASSYPDKEGTRGRSVRYEQYF. The DNA of the CDR3 is TGTGCCAGCAGTTACCCGGACAAGGAGGGGACCAGGGGACGCTCGGTGAGGTACGAGCAGTACTTC.

The CDR3 DNA is TGTGCCAGCAGTGAAGGCCGGACGGTCACCTACAATGAGCAGTTCTTC. This sequence encodes CASSEGRTVTYNEQFF. This chain uses TRBV2 with TRBJ2-1; D is unclear. CDR1 is SNHLY and CDR2 is FYNNEI in the germline V gene. Trimming cost V 1 base and J 2 bases, with 12 bases left between them. This CDR3 comprises 16 residues.

In this sample, this clonotype turned up many times. The chain links TRBV24-1 to TRBJ1-2; 7 nucleotides line up with TRBD1. This CDR3 is built from 14 residues. Germline CDR1 KGHDR, CDR2 SFDVKD. V was pared by 2 bases and J by 7 bases, with 6 bases of the junction left unmatched. Written as DNA, the CDR3 is TGTGCCACCAGTGATTCCGGGACAGCCGGTGGCTACACCTTC. Encoded protein: CATSDSGTAGGYTF.

This chain links TRBV12-3 or TRBV12-4 with TRBJ2-1, with TRBD2 matching over 12 bases. The CDR3 runs to 14 residues. With V trimmed by 3 bases and J by 8 bases, 2 bases remained unmatched. The DNA for the CDR3 is TGTGCCAGCAGTTTGAGACTAGCGGGAGATGAGCAGTTCTTC. Amino acids: CASSLRLAGDEQFF.

This clonotype was found once. The chain recombines TRBV30 with TRBJ2-5; D perhaps matches TRBD1 (5 bases). CDR1 GTSNPN and CDR2 SVGIG come from the germline V gene (reference sequence). The CDR3 consists of 12 residues. The V and J ends lost 3 bases and 7 bases respectively, with 12 bases between them. In DNA, the CDR3 is TGTGCCTGGAGGGCAGGGTGGGGGACCCAGTACTTC. Translated: CAWRAGWGTQYF.

This clonotype was counted a few times. V gene TRBV20-1 combines with J gene TRBJ2-1; tentative D call: TRBD2 (5 bases). The CDR3 is 14 amino acids. Trimming left V 3 bases short and J 0 bases short, with 9 bases between. Germline V gene data show CDR1 as DFQATT and CDR2 as SNEGSKA (reference sequence). The CDR3 here is CSARGASSYNEQFF. CDR3 nucleotide sequence: TGCAGTGCTAGGGGAGCGAGCTCCTACAATGAGCAGTTCTTC.

This clonotype was recorded a few times. This chain joins TRBV9 and TRBJ2-6; D unresolved. The length of the CDR3 is 13 residues. CDR1 and CDR2 from the germline V gene are SGDLS and YYNGEE. With 7 bases removed from V and 1 base from J, the gap between germline ends came to 6 bases. The CDR3 DNA reads as TGTGCCAGCCGTACTTCTGGGGCCAACGTCCTGACTTTC. Translating gives CASRTSGANVLTF.

This clonotype was observed a handful of times. The V call is TRBV20-1, the J call TRBJ2-5, with D unclear. Germline lookup yields CDR1 DFQATT and CDR2 SNEGSKA (reference sequence). Trimming removed 4 bases at V and 3 bases at J, with 9 bases between. This CDR3 has 12 amino acids. The CDR3, as DNA: TGCAGTGCTATTCACCGGAAAGAGACCCAGTACTTC. Residues: CSAIHRKETQYF.

This clonotype was seen more than once but under ten times. The chain joins TRBV29-1 to TRBJ1-3, with 7 bases fitting TRBD1. The J segment lost 2 bases and the V segment lost 5 bases, leaving 3 bases of the junction unmatched. This CDR3 contains 13 residues. Germline V gene data show CDR1 as SQVTM and CDR2 as ANQGSEA. The CDR3 DNA reads TGCAGCGTTTCCGGGACAGCTGGAAACACCATATATTTT. As protein: CSVSGTAGNTIYF.

This chain connects TRBV27 to TRBJ1-2, with D possibly matching TRBD1 (6 bases). The V end was cut by 5 bases, the J end by 5 bases, with 18 bases between. This CDR3 spans 15 amino acids. Germline V gene sequence: CDR1 MNHEY, CDR2 SMNVEV (reference sequence). CDR3 sequence (DNA): TGTGCCAGCAGTCCGACCCCCGGGGGACATTATGGCTACACCTTC. It specifies CASSPTPGGHYGYTF.